The clone carrying this T cell receptor beta chain appeared a single time. Its antigen is not known. The data originate from a study of T cell repertoires in cytomegalovirus infection. Study-level background: From public TCR beta signatures came an indication of both CMV infection and matching HLA type.

TCRdb used MiXCR to reprocess the reads, holding one entry per CDR3 protein. The sample includes 750,000 to 950,000 distinct CDR3 sequences, about 29% of them seen just once. Trimming shortened V by 2 bases and J by 5 bases, and 10 bases separated the two germline ends. The CDR3 covers 14 residues. Per germline, CDR1 MNHEY and CDR2 SVGEGT. Points from the study as a whole: The ex vivo response was dominated by HLA-C-restricted CMV-specific TCR beta clonotypes.

V gene TRBV6-2 or TRBV6-3 combines with J gene TRBJ2-1; D is ambiguous. The sample here was cultured CD8+ T cells from PBMCs, taken from culture after CMV antigen stimulation. This receptor was identified in a human donor in good health (CMV status not recorded). Some clones in this sample may be carry-over from other donors' samples. The CDR3 spells CASSYVRSNNEQFF. The CDR3 coding sequence is TGTGCCAGCAGTTACGTTAGGTCAAACAATGAGCAGTTCTTC.